Reported below is one T cell receptor beta chain. This record comes from a study of blood T cell repertoires in COVID-19. Per the original methods: Reference gene primer amplification yielded estimated nucleated cell counts. Some clones are missing from TCRdb's copy, which holds only in-frame ones; the method was immunoSEQ multiplex PCR. That table is the source of V, J and clone size, and D and trimming were worked out from the DNA. The repertoire includes 450,000 or so clones, about 90% of them detected once, and about 0.63% sits in the top ten. The CDR3 has 16 amino acids. V dropped 3 bases and J dropped 0 bases, with 12 bases sitting between them. Germline V CDR1 and CDR2: LNHDA, SQIVND (reference sequence). Which cohort a participant joined came from the clinical history participants gave.

The sequence was collected from a man between 18 and 35 years old who had recovered from COVID-19. Source material: PBMCs or T cells enriched from blood (not recorded which). The rearrangement uses TRBV19 and TRBJ1-3; weak D call: TRBD1 (6 bases). As DNA, the CDR3 is TGTGCCAGTAGTATGAGGGGACATATCTCTGGAAACACCATATATTTT. Translating it yields CASSMRGHISGNTIYF.